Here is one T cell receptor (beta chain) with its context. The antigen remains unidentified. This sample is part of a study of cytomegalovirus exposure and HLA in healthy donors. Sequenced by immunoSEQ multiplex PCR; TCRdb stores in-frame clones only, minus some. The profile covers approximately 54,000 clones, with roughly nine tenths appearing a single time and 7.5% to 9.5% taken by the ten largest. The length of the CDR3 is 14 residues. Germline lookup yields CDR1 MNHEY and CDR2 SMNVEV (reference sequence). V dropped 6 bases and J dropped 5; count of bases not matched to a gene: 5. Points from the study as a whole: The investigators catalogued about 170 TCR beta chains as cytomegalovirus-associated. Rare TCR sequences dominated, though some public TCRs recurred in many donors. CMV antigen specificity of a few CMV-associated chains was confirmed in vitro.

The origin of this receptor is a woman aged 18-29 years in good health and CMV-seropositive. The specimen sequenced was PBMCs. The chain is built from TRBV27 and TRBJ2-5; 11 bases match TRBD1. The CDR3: CASSRDRGWETQYF. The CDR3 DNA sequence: TGTGCCAGCAGCCGGGACAGGGGGTGGGAGACCCAGTACTTC.